These 27 T cell receptor beta chains were sequenced from one sample in a study of response to subunit inactivated influenza vaccine. MiXCR, run by TCRdb on the RT-PCR reads, gives a single entry per CDR3 protein. The profile shows about 800,000 distinct CDR3 sequences, about 20% of them singletons. The sequencing used PBMCs from blood, collected more than 4 days after vaccination. The receptors originated from a man aged 45-65 years who received an inactivated influenza vaccine.

This chain links TRBV6-5 with TRBJ2-1; 9 positions agree with TRBD1. Germline CDR1 reads MNHEY; CDR2 reads SVGAGI. After removal of 0 bases from V and 10 bases from J, the junction contained 7 bases not matched to a gene. The CDR3 spans 15 residues. The CDR3 is CASSYSGQGFKEQFF. The CDR3 bases are TGTGCCAGCAGTTACTCGGGACAGGGTTTCAAGGAGCAGTTCTTC.

The rearrangement joins TRBV3-1 to TRBJ2-2; 9 positions agree with TRBD1. Germline V lookup: CDR1 LGHDT, CDR2 YNNKEL (reference sequence). The CDR3 consists of 15 residues. Trimming took 3 bases from V and 7 from J; bases not matched to a gene: 6. CDR3 DNA sequence: TGTGCCAGCAGCCAGTCCGGGACAGGGATCGGGGAGCTGTTTTTT. Protein: CASSQSGTGIGELFF.

This clonotype has just a few counts. The chain has TRBV20-1 and TRBJ1-4; D uncertain. Between the trimmed V and J ends, which lost 5 bases and 4 bases, there was a span of 14 bases. The V gene's germline CDR1 is DFQATT and CDR2 SNEGSKA (reference sequence). This CDR3 has 14 residues. As DNA, the CDR3 is TGCAGTGCTCCCCCCCAGTCGGGTAATGAAAAACTGTTTTTT. As protein: CSAPPQSGNEKLFF.

This clonotype was seen a handful of times. The J gene is TRBJ2-2, the V gene TRBV6-1; TRBD1 matches 10 bases. This CDR3 has 14 amino acids. J lost 5 bases, V lost 4 bases, and 1 base had no gene match. Germline V lookup: CDR1 MNHNS, CDR2 SASEGT. The CDR3 protein is CASSGTGGTGELFF. CDR3 bases: TGTGCCAGCAGTGGGACAGGGGGAACCGGGGAGCTGTTTTTT.

CDR3: CASSRSVGSGNTIYF. In nucleotides, the CDR3 is TGTGCCAGCAGCCGCAGTGTGGGTTCTGGAAACACCATATATTTT. The chain couples TRBV3-1 to TRBJ1-3; D gene uncertain. V lost 4 bases and J lost 1, with 11 bases in between. CDR1 is LGHDT and CDR2 is YNNKEL in the germline V gene (reference sequence). The CDR3 consists of 15 residues.

In its sample, this clonotype was seen a few times. The chain combines TRBV9 with TRBJ2-3; 8 positions match TRBD1. The CDR3 is 15 residues long. The germline gives CDR1 SGDLS, CDR2 YYNGEE. The J segment lost 1 base and the V segment lost 3 bases, leaving 4 bases of the junction unmatched. CDR3 residues: CASSAGTGRTDTQYF. The CDR3 bases are TGTGCCAGCAGCGCCGGGACAGGCCGCACAGATACGCAGTATTTT.

Only a few counts were recorded for this clonotype. The chain employs TRBV24-1 and TRBJ2-3; no clear D gene. Germline V CDR1 and CDR2: KGHDR, SFDVKD. The CDR3 loop spans 13 amino acids. With 3 bases removed from V and 2 bases from J, the gap between germline ends came to 5 bases. Here the CDR3 reads CATSDKSTDTQYF. As DNA, the CDR3 is TGTGCCACCAGTGATAAGTCCACAGATACGCAGTATTTT.

This clonotype has more than one count but fewer than ten. The CDR3 DNA reads as TGTGCCAGCAGTTTTAGGCATCTCTCTCAGCCCCAGCATTTT. It codes for CASSFRHLSQPQHF. The rearrangement links TRBV12-3 or TRBV12-4 to TRBJ1-5; D call uncertain. The CDR3 has 14 amino acids. Trimming stripped 3 bases from V and 6 bases from J, with 12 bases between.

This clonotype came up a few times. The chain couples TRBV3-1 to TRBJ2-7, with D unresolved. The CDR3 covers 13 residues. The germline CDR1 and CDR2 sequences are LGHDT and YNNKEL (reference sequence). V lost 0 bases, J lost 0 bases, and 3 bases lay in between. The CDR3 DNA reads TGTGCCAGCAGCCAAGAATCCTCCTACGAGCAGTACTTC. Translating gives CASSQESSYEQYF.

The chain joins TRBV7-6 to TRBJ2-5; D possibly matches TRBD1 or TRBD2 (6 bases each). V lost 1 base, J lost 0 bases, and 18 bases lay in between. The V gene's germline CDR1 is SGHVS and CDR2 FNYEAQ. The CDR3 totals 18 residues. CDR3 sequence (DNA): TGTGCCAGCAGCTTAGTATGGGGGGCCGCTTCGTACCAAGAGACCCAGTACTTC. Residues: CASSLVWGAASYQETQYF.

This clonotype was counted a few times. The V gene is TRBV4-2, the J gene TRBJ2-1; 7 nucleotides agree with TRBD2. Per the germline V gene, CDR1 is LGHNA and CDR2 is YNFKEQ. Trimming at V came to 1 base and at J to 0 bases, leaving 12 bases not matched to a gene. The CDR3 has 19 amino acids. In DNA form, the CDR3 reads TGTGCCAGCAGCCAAGCACTAGCGAGCGATGCGAGCTCCTACAATGAGCAGTTCTTC. It yields the protein CASSQALASDASSYNEQFF.

This clonotype was seen only a few times. The V call is TRBV6-2 or TRBV6-3, the J call TRBJ2-2, with D maybe TRBD1 (6 bases). Germline V gene lookup returns CDR1 MNHEY and CDR2 SVGEGT. The CDR3 length is 16 residues. V lost 6 bases to trimming and J lost 0 bases, with 14 bases between them. CDR3 nucleotide sequence: TGTGCCAGCAGACGAGACAGGTTCGCGAACACCGGGGAGCTGTTTTTT. Its protein product is CASRRDRFANTGELFF.

The rearrangement uses TRBV5-5 and TRBJ2-7; the D gene is possibly TRBD1 (6 bases). There are 12 residues in the CDR3. Trimming stripped 6 bases from V and 7 bases from J, with 14 bases between. Germline V gene data show CDR1 as SGHKS and CDR2 as YYEKEE (reference sequence). The CDR3: CASNRDTREQYF. The CDR3 bases are TGTGCCAGCAACCGGGACACCCGGGAGCAGTACTTC.

The J gene is TRBJ2-7, the V gene TRBV18, with D possibly being TRBD1 (6 bases). The CDR3 sequence is 14 residues long. From germline, CDR1 is KGHSH and CDR2 LQKENI. V was shortened by 1 base and J by 1 base, with 8 bases between the two germline ends. The CDR3 DNA reads as TGTGCCAGCTCACCACGGACAGAATCCTACGAGCAGTACTTC. It yields the protein CASSPRTESYEQYF.

V usage is TRBV7-2 and J usage is TRBJ2-7; 10 bases are a match to TRBD2. Germline V gene sequence: CDR1 SGHTA, CDR2 FQGNSA. CDR3 length equals 14 residues. The V gene end was trimmed by 4 bases and the J gene end by 6 bases; junction bases not matched to a gene: 6. The CDR3 loop reads CASSSSGLALEQYF. The CDR3, as DNA: TGTGCCAGCAGCTCATCGGGACTAGCGCTCGAGCAGTACTTC.

The V gene is TRBV20-1, the J gene TRBJ2-7; maybe TRBD1 (6 bases). V dropped 7 bases and J dropped 7 bases, with 20 bases sitting between them. This CDR3 region has 13 residues. The germline V gene encodes CDR1 DFQATT and CDR2 SNEGSKA (reference sequence). CDR3 in DNA: TGCAGTGGCACACAGGGTATCGGGCAAGAGCAGTACTTC. The encoded protein is CSGTQGIGQEQYF.

The CDR3 loop is CASSPGGGTGGYEQYF. CDR3 coding DNA: TGCGCCAGCAGCCCTGGGGGAGGGACAGGGGGCTACGAGCAGTACTTC. The J gene is TRBJ2-7, the V gene TRBV5-1; 11 nucleotides match TRBD1. V lost 4 bases to trimming and J lost 3 bases; unmatched junction nucleotides: 9. The germline CDR1 and CDR2 sequences are SGHRS and YFSETQ. This CDR3 contains 16 residues.

This clonotype was found a few times. V gene TRBV28 combines with J gene TRBJ2-7; 9 positions agree with TRBD1. The CDR3 is 14 amino acids. J gave up 8 bases and V 8 bases, and 13 bases lay outside the gene matches. Germline CDR1 reads MDHEN; CDR2 reads SYDVKM. The CDR3 protein is CASLNHRGLEQQYF. CDR3 nucleotide sequence: TGTGCCAGCTTAAACCACAGGGGGCTAGAACAGCAGTACTTC.

This clonotype was picked up a small number of times. The gene calls are TRBV24-1 and TRBJ2-2; TRBD1 matches 7 bases. The CDR3 runs 16 residues. Germline V gene sequence: CDR1 KGHDR, CDR2 SFDVKD. V dropped 3 bases and J dropped 3; count of bases not matched to a gene: 6. CDR3 sequence: CATSDTRDSHTGELFF. The CDR3, as DNA: TGTGCCACCAGTGATACCCGGGACAGTCACACCGGGGAGCTGTTTTTT.

The J gene is TRBJ2-7, the V gene TRBV20-1; D gene unclear. The V gene lost 4 bases and the J gene lost 0 bases, with 10 bases spanning the gap. Germline lookup yields CDR1 DFQATT and CDR2 SNEGSKA (reference sequence). This CDR3 comprises 13 residues. The CDR3 here is CSANGPNSYEQYF. The CDR3 DNA follows: TGCAGTGCTAACGGACCAAACTCCTACGAGCAGTACTTC.

The chain has TRBV5-1 and TRBJ1-3, with 7 bases fitting TRBD1. The CDR3 has 17 amino acids. In germline, CDR1 is SGHRS, CDR2 YFSETQ. The V and J ends lost 0 bases and 2 bases, in that order; junction bases with no gene match: 8. The CDR3 loop reads CASSLGTGAQTGNTIYF. In DNA, the CDR3 is TGCGCCAGCAGCTTGGGTACAGGGGCTCAAACTGGAAACACCATATATTTT. The whole variable domain, filled in from reference TRBV5-1 and TRBJ1-3, reads KAGVTQTPRYLIKTRGQQVTLSCSPISGHRSVSWYQQTPGQGLQFLFEYFSETQRNKGNFPGRFSGRQFSNSRSEMNVSTLELGDSALYLCASSLGTGAQTGNTIYFGEGSWLTVV.

This clonotype was detected only a few times. The chain links TRBV10-3 to TRBJ1-1, with D tentatively TRBD1 (6 bases). Germline V gene lookup returns CDR1 ENHRY and CDR2 SYGVKD. Trimming shortened V by 5 bases and J by 0 bases, and 10 bases separated the two germline ends. This CDR3 spans 14 amino acids. The DNA of the CDR3 is TGTGCCATCAGTATTACAGGGCTGAACACTGAAGCTTTCTTT. Encoded protein: CAISITGLNTEAFF.

The J gene is TRBJ2-3, the V gene TRBV4-3; TRBD2 is a possible D gene (6 bases). This CDR3 comprises 17 residues. V was clipped by 0 bases and J by 3 bases, with 16 bases between them. The germline V gene encodes CDR1 LGHNA and CDR2 YSLEER. CDR3 protein: CASSQDALLAVTDTQYF. The CDR3, as DNA: TGCGCCAGCAGCCAAGATGCATTACTAGCAGTTACAGATACGCAGTATTTT.

This clonotype was recorded a few times. The chain employs TRBV27 and TRBJ1-1; TRBD1 is a possible D gene (6 bases). The V gene's germline CDR1 is MNHEY and CDR2 SMNVEV (reference sequence). V gave up 5 bases and J gave up 0 bases, with 16 bases separating them. This CDR3 is built from 16 residues. The CDR3 sequence: CASSKEGDTVNTEAFF. The CDR3 region has the DNA TGTGCCAGCAGTAAGGAGGGGGACACTGTGAACACTGAAGCTTTCTTT.

This clonotype was seen more than once but under ten times. This chain's CDR3 is CASSFFGNYEQYF. CDR3 coding DNA: TGTGCCAGCAGCTTTTTTGGTAATTACGAGCAGTACTTC. The J gene is TRBJ2-7, the V gene TRBV7-2, with D hard to call. Germline assignment: CDR1 SGHTA and CDR2 FQGNSA. V dropped 3 bases and J dropped 4 bases, with 10 bases sitting between them. The CDR3 runs to 13 residues. The full variable domain, its missing parts supplied by reference TRBV7-2 and TRBJ2-7, is GAGVSQSPSNKVTEKGKDVELRCDPISGHTALYWYRQSLGQGLEFLIYFQGNSAPDKSGLPSDRFSAERTGGSVSTLTIQRTQQEDSAVYLCASSFFGNYEQYFGPGTRLTVT.

The chain recombines TRBV30 with TRBJ1-6, with D unresolved. The CDR3 totals 12 residues. The V gene lost 0 bases and the J gene lost 7 bases, with 4 bases spanning the gap. From germline, CDR1 is GTSNPN and CDR2 SVGIG (reference sequence). The CDR3 region is CAWSVQNSPLHF. The CDR3 DNA reads TGTGCCTGGAGTGTACAAAATTCACCCCTCCACTTT.

V gene TRBV7-8 combines with J gene TRBJ1-5; a weak D match, TRBD1 (5 bases). In germline, CDR1 is SGHVS, CDR2 FQNEAQ. This CDR3 is 15 amino acids long. V lost 5 bases to trimming and J lost 9 bases, with 20 bases between them. The CDR3 coding sequence is TGTGCCAGCAGCGGAGGGGAGGGGAAGAACGGGCCCCAGCATTTT. Translating gives CASSGGEGKNGPQHF.